This T cell receptor (beta chain) stems from a study of cytotoxic CD8 clonotypes in ibrutinib-treated CLL. Findings and caveats of the study: The study found baseline clonality above age-matched healthy donors, tracking circulating CD8+ T-cell counts.

On this clone: Its target is unknown.

A 1 in 200,000 to 1 in 1 million T cell depth was the sequencing target. The method was immunoSEQ multiplex PCR; TCRdb's version includes in-frame clones alone and lacks a portion of them. The sample yields over 65,000 clones, roughly two thirds seen once. The CDR3 is 15 amino acids. The V and J ends lost 3 bases and 9 bases respectively, with 21 bases between them. Germline CDR1 is SGHVS and CDR2 is FNYEAQ. This clonotype was obtained from a human donor with chronic lymphocytic leukemia. Sequenced material: PBMCs, taken after 12 months of ibrutinib treatment. The chain employs TRBV7-6 and TRBJ2-7; D might be TRBD2 (5 bases). CDR3 DNA sequence: TGTGCCAGCAGCTTCGGCTCAGCGTCGCTCCGGGGGCAGTACTTC. Protein product: CASSFGSASLRGQYF.